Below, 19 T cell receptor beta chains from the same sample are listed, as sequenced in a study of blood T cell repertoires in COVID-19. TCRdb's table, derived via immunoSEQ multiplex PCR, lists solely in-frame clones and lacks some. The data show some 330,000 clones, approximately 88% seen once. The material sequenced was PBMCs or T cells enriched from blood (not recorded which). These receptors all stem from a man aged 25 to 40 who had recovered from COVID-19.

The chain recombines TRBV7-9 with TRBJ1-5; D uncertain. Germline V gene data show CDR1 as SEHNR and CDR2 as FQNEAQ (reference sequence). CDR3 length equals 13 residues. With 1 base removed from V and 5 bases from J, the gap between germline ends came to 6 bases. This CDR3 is CASSLEADQPQHF. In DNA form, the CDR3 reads TGTGCCAGCAGCTTAGAAGCGGATCAGCCCCAGCATTTT.

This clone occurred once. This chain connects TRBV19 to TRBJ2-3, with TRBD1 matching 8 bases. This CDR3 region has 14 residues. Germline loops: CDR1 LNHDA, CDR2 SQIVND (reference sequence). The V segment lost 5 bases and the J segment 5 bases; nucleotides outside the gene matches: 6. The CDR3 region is CASSAGQGLDTQYF. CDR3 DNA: TGTGCCAGTAGTGCCGGACAGGGTCTAGATACGCAGTATTTT. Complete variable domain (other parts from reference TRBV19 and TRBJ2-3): DGGITQSPKYLFRKEGQNVTLSCEQNLNHDAMYWYRQDPGQGLRLIYYSQIVNDFQKGDIAEGYSVSREKKESFPLTVTSAQKNPTAFYLCASSAGQGLDTQYFGPGTRLTVL.

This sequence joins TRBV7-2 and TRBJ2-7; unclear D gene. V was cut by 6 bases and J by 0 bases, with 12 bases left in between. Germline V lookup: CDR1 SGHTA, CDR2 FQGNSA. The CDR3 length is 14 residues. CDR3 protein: CASRGRASSYEQYF. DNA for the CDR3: TGTGCCAGCAGGGGCAGAGCCAGCTCCTACGAGCAGTACTTC.

Here the CDR3 DNA reads TGTGCCAGCTCACCGGGGGGGAAAGCTGGGGCCAACGTCCTGACTTTC. This encodes CASSPGGKAGANVLTF. This sequence joins TRBV18 and TRBJ2-6; 7 bases align to TRBD2. The CDR3 is made up of 16 amino acids. Losses at the gene ends were 3 bases for V and 2 bases for J; bases not matched to a gene: 4. Germline values: CDR1 KGHSH, CDR2 LQKENI.

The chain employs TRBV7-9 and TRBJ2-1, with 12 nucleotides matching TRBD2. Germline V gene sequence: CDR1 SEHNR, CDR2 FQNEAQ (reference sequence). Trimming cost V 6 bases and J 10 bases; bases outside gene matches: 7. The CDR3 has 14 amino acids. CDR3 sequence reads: CASRSSGGGPEQFF. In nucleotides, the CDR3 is TGTGCCAGCAGATCTAGCGGGGGGGGTCCCGAGCAGTTCTTC. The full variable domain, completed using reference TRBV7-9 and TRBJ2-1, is DTGVSQNPRHKITKRGQNVTFRCDPISEHNRLYWYRQTLGQGPEFLTYFQNEAQLEKSRLLSDRFSAERPKGSFSTLEIQRTEQGDSAMYLCASRSSGGGPEQFFGPGTRLTVL.

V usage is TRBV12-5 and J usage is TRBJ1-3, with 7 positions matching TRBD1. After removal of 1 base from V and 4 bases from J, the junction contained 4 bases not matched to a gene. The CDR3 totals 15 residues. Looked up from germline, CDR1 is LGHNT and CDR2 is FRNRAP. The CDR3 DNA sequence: TGTGCTAGTGGTTTGGCCCCAGGGGGAGGAAACACCATATATTTT. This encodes CASGLAPGGGNTIYF.

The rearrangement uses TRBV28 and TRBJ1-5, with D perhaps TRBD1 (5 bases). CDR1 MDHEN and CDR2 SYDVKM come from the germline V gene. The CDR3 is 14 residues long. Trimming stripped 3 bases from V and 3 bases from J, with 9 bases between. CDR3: CASSLTAYNQPQHF. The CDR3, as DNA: TGTGCCAGCAGTTTGACAGCCTACAATCAGCCCCAGCATTTT.

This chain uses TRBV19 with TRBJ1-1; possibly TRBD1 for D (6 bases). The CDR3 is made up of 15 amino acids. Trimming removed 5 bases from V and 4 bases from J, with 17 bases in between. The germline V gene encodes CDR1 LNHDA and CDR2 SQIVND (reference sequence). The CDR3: CASSVMDSRSTEAFF. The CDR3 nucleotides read TGTGCCAGTAGTGTCATGGACAGTCGGTCCACTGAAGCTTTCTTT.

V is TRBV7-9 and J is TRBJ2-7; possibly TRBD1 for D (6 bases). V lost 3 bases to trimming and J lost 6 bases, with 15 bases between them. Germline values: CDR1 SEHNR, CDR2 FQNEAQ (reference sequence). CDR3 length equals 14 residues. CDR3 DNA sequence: TGTGCCAGCAGCTTCCAGGGGCCGAGCGCCGAGCAGTACTTC. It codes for CASSFQGPSAEQYF.

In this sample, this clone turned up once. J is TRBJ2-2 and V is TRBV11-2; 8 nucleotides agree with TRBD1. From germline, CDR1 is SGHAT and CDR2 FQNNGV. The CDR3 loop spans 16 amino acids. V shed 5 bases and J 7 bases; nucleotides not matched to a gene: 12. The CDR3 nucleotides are TGTGCCAGCAGCCTATTATGGACAGGGCGCGGCGGGGAGCTGTTTTTT. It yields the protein CASSLLWTGRGGELFF. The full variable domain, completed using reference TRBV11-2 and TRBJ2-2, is EAGVAQSPRYKIIEKRQSVAFWCNPISGHATLYWYQQILGQGPKLLIQFQNNGVVDDSQLPKDRFSAERLKGVDSTLKIQPAKLEDSAVYLCASSLLWTGRGGELFFGEGSRLTVL.

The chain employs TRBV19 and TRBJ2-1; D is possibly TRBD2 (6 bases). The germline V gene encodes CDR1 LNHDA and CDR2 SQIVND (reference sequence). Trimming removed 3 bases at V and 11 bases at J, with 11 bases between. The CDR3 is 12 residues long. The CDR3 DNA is TGTGCCAGTAGTATCGTTAGCGGTAAGCAGTTCTTC. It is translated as CASSIVSGKQFF.

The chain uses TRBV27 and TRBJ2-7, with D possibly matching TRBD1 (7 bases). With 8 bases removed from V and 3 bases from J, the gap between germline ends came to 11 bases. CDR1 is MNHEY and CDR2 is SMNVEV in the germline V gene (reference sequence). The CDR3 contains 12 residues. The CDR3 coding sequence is TGTGCCAGCCGGCGGGACAGCTACGAGCAGTACTTC. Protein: CASRRDSYEQYF.

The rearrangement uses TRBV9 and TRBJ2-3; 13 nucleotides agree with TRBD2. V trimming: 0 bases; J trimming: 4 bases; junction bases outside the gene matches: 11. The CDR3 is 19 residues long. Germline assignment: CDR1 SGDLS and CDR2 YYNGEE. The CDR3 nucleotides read TGTGCCAGCAGCGTAGGTACTAGCGGGGGGGCCGTTCGGGCAGATACGCAGTATTTT. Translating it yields CASSVGTSGGAVRADTQYF.

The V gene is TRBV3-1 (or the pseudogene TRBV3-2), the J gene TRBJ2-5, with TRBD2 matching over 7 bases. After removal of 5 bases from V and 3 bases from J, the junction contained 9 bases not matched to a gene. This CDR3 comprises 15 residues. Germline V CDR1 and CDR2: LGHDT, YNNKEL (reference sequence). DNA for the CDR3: TGTGCCAGCAGCGCGAGTTGGCGGGGGAAAGAGACCCAGTACTTC. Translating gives CASSASWRGKETQYF.

For the CDR3, the DNA is TGTGCCAGCAGTGAAGAGCCTAGCGGGGGTCCCTACGAGCAGTACTTC. Amino acid sequence: CASSEEPSGGPYEQYF. This chain links TRBV6-1 with TRBJ2-7; TRBD2 agrees at 10 bases. The CDR3 covers 16 residues. Germline-derived CDR1 and CDR2 are MNHNS and SASEGT. Losses at the gene ends were 1 base for V and 2 bases for J; bases not matched to a gene: 5.

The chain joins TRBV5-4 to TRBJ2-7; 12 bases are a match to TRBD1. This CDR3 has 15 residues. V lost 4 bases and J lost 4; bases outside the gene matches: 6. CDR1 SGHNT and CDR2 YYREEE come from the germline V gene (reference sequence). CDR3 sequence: CASSQGQGAQYEQYF. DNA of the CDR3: TGTGCCAGCAGCCAGGGACAGGGGGCGCAATACGAGCAGTACTTC.

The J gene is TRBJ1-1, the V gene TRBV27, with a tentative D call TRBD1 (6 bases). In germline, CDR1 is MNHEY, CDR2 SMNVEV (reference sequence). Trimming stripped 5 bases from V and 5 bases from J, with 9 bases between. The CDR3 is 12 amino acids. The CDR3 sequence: CASSRTGTEAFF. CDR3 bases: TGTGCCAGCAGTCGCACAGGGACTGAAGCTTTCTTT.

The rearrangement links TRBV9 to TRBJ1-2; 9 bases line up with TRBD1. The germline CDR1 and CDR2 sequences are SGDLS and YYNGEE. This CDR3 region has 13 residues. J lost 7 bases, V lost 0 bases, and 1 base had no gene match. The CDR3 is CASSVGTGVGYTF. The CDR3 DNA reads TGTGCCAGCAGCGTAGGGACAGGGGTTGGCTACACCTTC. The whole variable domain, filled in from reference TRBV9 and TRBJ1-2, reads DSGVTQTPKHLITATGQRVTLRCSPRSGDLSVYWYQQSLDQGLQFLIQYYNGEERAKGNILERFSAQQFPDLHSELNLSSLELGDSALYFCASSVGTGVGYTFGSGTRLTVV.

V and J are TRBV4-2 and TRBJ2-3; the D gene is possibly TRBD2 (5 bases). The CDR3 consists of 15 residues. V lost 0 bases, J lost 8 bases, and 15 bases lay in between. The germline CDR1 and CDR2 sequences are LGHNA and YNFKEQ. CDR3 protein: CASSQDVASMFTQYF. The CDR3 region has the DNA TGTGCCAGCAGCCAAGATGTCGCTAGCATGTTTACGCAGTATTTT.